These 7 T cell receptor beta chains were sequenced from one sample in a study of early T cells in non-severe SARS-CoV-2 infection. MiXCR, applied by TCRdb to the 5' RACE reads, yields one record per CDR3 protein. The sample has more than 65,000 distinct CDR3 sequences; approximately 4.6% are singletons. This specimen was whole blood, taken at baseline. These receptors were collected from an adult who was a healthcare worker with PCR-confirmed SARS-CoV-2 infection or an uninfected control (not recorded which). The donor label of this sample is uncertain.

This clonotype was observed at least ten times. This chain uses TRBV7-2 with TRBJ1-4; D not resolved. Looked up from germline, CDR1 is SGHTA and CDR2 is FQGNSA. Trimming took off 0 bases at V and 3 bases at J, with 17 bases between the two ends. The CDR3 sequence is 18 residues long. In DNA, the CDR3 is TGTGCCAGCAGCTTAGCGCCTACAAGGGTGTTAGCTAATGAAAAACTGTTTTTT. This codes for CASSLAPTRVLANEKLFF.

This clonotype was picked up a small number of times. The chain carries TRBV28 and TRBJ1-1; D perhaps matches TRBD1 (5 bases). The CDR3 contains 12 residues. The V end was cut by 6 bases, the J end by 5 bases, with 10 bases between. The germline CDR1 and CDR2 sequences are MDHEN and SYDVKM. The CDR3 region is CASRPWGTEAFF. The CDR3 nucleotides are TGTGCCAGCAGGCCTTGGGGGACTGAAGCTTTCTTT.

This clonotype was observed a handful of times. The V and J genes are TRBV29-1 and TRBJ2-1, with D perhaps assigned TRBD1 or TRBD2 (5 bases each). The CDR3 length is 13 residues. Trimming cost V 7 bases and J 9 bases, with 19 bases left between them. Germline assignment: CDR1 SQVTM and CDR2 ANQGSEA. The CDR3 protein is CSARGELRAEQFF. The CDR3 bases are TGCAGCGCCCGAGGGGAATTACGGGCTGAGCAGTTCTTC.

The chain couples TRBV29-1 to TRBJ2-2, with D possibly being TRBD2 (6 bases). Per the germline V gene, CDR1 is SQVTM and CDR2 is ANQGSEA. Trimming shortened V by 5 bases and J by 4 bases, and 14 bases separated the two germline ends. The CDR3 is made up of 14 amino acids. The CDR3 spells CSVTNAGLTGELFF. CDR3 sequence (DNA): TGCAGCGTTACCAACGCGGGGCTCACCGGGGAGCTGTTTTTT.

Many counts were recorded for this clonotype. This chain connects TRBV10-3 to TRBJ2-6; a possible D gene is TRBD1 (5 bases). CDR1 is ENHRY and CDR2 is SYGVKD in the germline V gene. The CDR3 sequence is 18 residues long. The germline V and J ends were trimmed by 1 base and 2 bases, with 15 bases remaining between them. DNA for the CDR3: TGTGCCATCAGTGAGTGGGGCCCAACAGTCACTGGGGCCAACGTCCTGACTTTC. Translated: CAISEWGPTVTGANVLTF.

In its sample, this clonotype was seen many times. The chain is built from TRBV12-3 or TRBV12-4 and TRBJ2-7; the D gene could be TRBD1 or TRBD2 (6 bases each). V was pared by 1 base and J by 4 bases, with 11 bases between. This CDR3 region has 14 residues. CDR3 sequence reads: CASSLGQGRYEQYF. CDR3 DNA sequence: TGTGCCAGCAGTTTAGGGCAGGGGAGGTACGAGCAGTACTTC.

This clonotype was detected only a few times. The chain is built from TRBV10-3 and TRBJ1-5; unclear D gene. The germline V and J ends were trimmed by 2 bases and 4 bases, with 9 bases remaining between them. The CDR3 has 14 amino acids. Germline V gene sequence: CDR1 ENHRY, CDR2 SYGVKD. This chain's CDR3 is CAISEEVGNQPQHF. The CDR3, as DNA: TGTGCCATCAGTGAGGAGGTGGGAAATCAGCCCCAGCATTTT.